This T cell receptor beta chain was identified during a study of read filtering for tumor transcriptome and immune sequencing. This clonotype was observed many times. The antigen is undetermined. Whole-study findings and limits: Without single-read clonotypes, shared clonotype proportions correlated more between IR-seq and RNA-seq.

This library used approximately 0.4 ug RNA and molecular barcoded adaptors spanning alpha/delta and beta/gamma chains. TCRdb used MiXCR to reprocess the reads, holding one entry per CDR3 protein. The sample records more than 100,000 distinct CDR3 sequences, 10% to 15% being singletons. The CDR3 consists of 12 residues. Per the germline V gene, CDR1 is SQVTM and CDR2 is ANQGSEA. After removal of 4 bases from V and 5 bases from J, the junction contained 3 bases not matched to a gene. V and J are TRBV29-1 and TRBJ2-5; 8 nucleotides line up with TRBD1. This receptor was identified in a donor aged 40 or older with multiple myeloma. Sequencing was carried out using a population of CD138-negative cells sorted from bone marrow. CDR3 region: CSVGRQGETQYF. CDR3 nucleotides: TGCAGCGTTGGAAGACAGGGGGAGACCCAGTACTTC.